This TCR beta chain was profiled in a study of blood T cell repertoires in COVID-19. Study-level background: The United States, Italy and Spain were the sources of the acute and convalescent COVID-19 samples. The cDNA or gDNA used as material had been derived from T cells, B-cell-depleted T cells, or PBMCs.

Authors' analysis steps: Reference gene primer amplification gave estimated nucleated cell counts. Sequencing was performed with immunoSEQ multiplex PCR; in TCRdb, only in-frame clones are kept and a portion is missing. The V and J calls and clone size were taken over from that table, and D and trimming were inferred from the DNA. The sample yields about 160,000 clones, just under 85% seen once. The CDR3 consists of 16 residues. Trimming pared 5 bases from V and 2 bases from J, leaving 17 bases between. CDR1 and CDR2 (germline): LGHDT, YNNKEL (reference sequence). Source material: peripheral blood. The chain links TRBV3-1 (or the pseudogene TRBV3-2) to TRBJ2-3, with TRBD1 as a possible D gene (5 bases). The clonotype originates from a woman aged 80 or over with acute or convalescent COVID-19. CDR3 in amino acids: CASSGADLCFTDTQYF. In DNA, the CDR3 is TGTGCCAGCAGCGGGGCCGACCTGTGCTTCACAGATACGCAGTATTTT.